The 27 T cell receptor beta chains reported below all come from one sample, sequenced in a study of cytomegalovirus exposure and HLA in healthy donors. PCR was performed using 60 Vbeta and 13 Jbeta primers. Data came from immunoSEQ multiplex PCR; TCRdb stores just in-frame clones and leaves some out. The sample has 89,000 or so clones; around 72% are singletons. The sequenced sample consisted of PBMCs. The receptors come from a young man in good health and CMV-seropositive.

The chain couples TRBV27 to TRBJ1-4; a weak D match, TRBD1 (5 bases). This CDR3 comprises 17 residues. Per the germline V gene, CDR1 is MNHEY and CDR2 is SMNVEV (reference sequence). Trimming shortened V by 3 bases and J by 3 bases, and 17 bases separated the two germline ends. The CDR3 sequence is CASSFLGVAGPNEKLFF. The CDR3 DNA reads TGTGCCAGCAGTTTCCTCGGCGTGGCGGGACCTAATGAAAAACTGTTTTTT. Full variable domain (rest looked up from reference TRBV27 and TRBJ1-4): EAQVTQNPRYLITVTGKKLTVTCSQNMNHEYMSWYRQDPGLGLRQIYYSMNVEVTDKGDVPEGYKVSRKEKRNFPLILESPSPNQTSLYFCASSFLGVAGPNEKLFFGSGTQLSVL.

The chain carries TRBV11-2 and TRBJ1-5; tentative D call: TRBD1 (5 bases). Germline V gives CDR1 SGHAT, CDR2 FQNNGV. The CDR3 loop spans 17 amino acids. Trimming took off 5 bases at V and 0 bases at J, with 17 bases between the two ends. CDR3 sequence (DNA): TGTGCCAGCAGCCCATCACCGCAGGGCTATAGCAATCAGCCCCAGCATTTT. Protein product: CASSPSPQGYSNQPQHF.

The chain couples TRBV29-1 to TRBJ2-1; 10 positions match TRBD2. This CDR3 has 13 residues. Germline CDR1 and CDR2: SQVTM and ANQGSEA. With 7 bases clipped from V and 3 bases from J, the junction kept 3 bases outside the gene matches. CDR3 protein: CSAIAGGYNEQFF. DNA for the CDR3: TGCAGCGCTATAGCGGGGGGCTACAATGAGCAGTTCTTC.

The chain links TRBV28 to TRBJ1-2, with 7 bases lining up with TRBD1. The CDR3 runs to 16 residues. Germline lookup yields CDR1 MDHEN and CDR2 SYDVKM. V lost 8 bases and J lost 6; bases outside the gene matches: 18. This CDR3 reads CASRLTGTEDLDGYTF. In DNA form, the CDR3 reads TGTGCCAGCCGTCTAACCGGGACAGAGGACTTGGATGGCTACACCTTC.

The chain links TRBV30 to TRBJ2-4; D is possibly TRBD2 (6 bases). CDR3 length: 11 amino acids. Trimming took 5 bases from V and 7 from J, leaving 9 bases between them. Germline V gives CDR1 GTSNPN, CDR2 SVGIG (reference sequence). The CDR3 region has the DNA TGTGCCTGGGGGGGAGGTAACATTCAGTACTTC. Its protein is CAWGGGNIQYF.

This chain links TRBV11-2 with TRBJ2-5; D gene ambiguous. This CDR3 is 14 amino acids long. V dropped 5 bases and J dropped 0 bases, with 10 bases sitting between them. Per the germline V gene, CDR1 is SGHAT and CDR2 is FQNNGV. In DNA form, the CDR3 reads TGTGCCAGCAGCCCACAGTACGACCAAGAGACCCAGTACTTC. This translates into CASSPQYDQETQYF.

V usage is TRBV6-5 and J usage is TRBJ1-5, with TRBD1 matching over 8 bases. This CDR3 has 14 amino acids. Per the germline V gene, CDR1 is MNHEY and CDR2 is SVGAGI. Trimming at V came to 5 bases and at J to 2 bases, leaving 2 bases not matched to a gene. This CDR3 reads CASSKTGGNQPQHF. CDR3 sequence (DNA): TGTGCCAGCAGTAAGACAGGGGGCAATCAGCCCCAGCATTTT.

The chain employs TRBV5-4 and TRBJ1-1; 7 positions match TRBD1. Germline V gene sequence: CDR1 SGHNT, CDR2 YYREEE (reference sequence). The CDR3 is 14 amino acids. Trimming at V came to 4 bases and at J to 4 bases, leaving 7 bases not matched to a gene. The CDR3 sequence: CASSPTGVFTEAFF. CDR3 sequence (DNA): TGTGCCAGCAGCCCCACAGGGGTATTCACTGAAGCTTTCTTT.

The chain uses TRBV4-1 and TRBJ2-7; TRBD1 matches at 7 bases. CDR3 length equals 13 residues. After removal of 2 bases from V and 6 bases from J, the junction contained 4 bases not matched to a gene. CDR1 MGHRA and CDR2 YSYEKL come from the germline V gene. The CDR3 region is CASSQSQGFEQYF. DNA of the CDR3: TGCGCCAGCAGCCAATCACAGGGGTTCGAGCAGTACTTC.

The chain has TRBV15 and TRBJ1-4; D is unresolved. There are 17 residues in the CDR3. Deletions cut 1 base from V and 3 bases from J, with 15 bases between. CDR1 and CDR2 (germline): LNHNV, YYDKDF (reference sequence). CDR3 loop: CATSRVAGWRANEKLFF. CDR3 in DNA: TGTGCCACCAGCAGAGTTGCGGGCTGGCGGGCTAATGAAAAACTGTTTTTT. The full variable domain, rest sourced from reference TRBV15 and TRBJ1-4, is DAMVIQNPRYQVTQFGKPVTLSCSQTLNHNVMYWYQQKSSQAPKLLFHYYDKDFNNEADTPDNFQSRRPNTSFCFLDIRSPGLGDTAMYLCATSRVAGWRANEKLFFGSGTQLSVL.

This chain connects TRBV1 to TRBJ1-6; the DNA was not used to check the table's D call, TRBD1. TRBV1 corresponds to a pseudogene. This CDR3 contains 21 residues. CDR3 sequence: CTSSQDGRRSDRVPYNSPLHF. The CDR3 DNA reads TGCACCAGCAGCCAAGACGGTAGAAGGTCGGACAGGGTACCTTATAATTCACCCCTCCACTTT.

The CDR3 DNA reads TGCGCCAGCAGCTTGGGAGGCTATGGCTACACCTTC. Translated, it gives CASSLGGYGYTF. V usage is TRBV5-1 and J usage is TRBJ1-2; D is unresolved. Trimming left V 0 bases short and J 4 bases short, with 4 bases between. This CDR3 has 12 residues. Per germline, CDR1 SGHRS and CDR2 YFSETQ.

V and J are TRBV5-1 and TRBJ2-7; D might be TRBD1 (6 bases). The CDR3 spans 16 residues. Germline CDR1 and CDR2: SGHRS and YFSETQ. Trimming removed 0 bases at V and 0 bases at J, with 13 bases between. This CDR3 reads CASSLVGTSNSYEQYF. The CDR3 nucleotides read TGCGCCAGCAGCTTGGTCGGGACATCAAACTCCTACGAGCAGTACTTC.

The chain is built from TRBV4-2 and TRBJ1-6; a weak D match, TRBD1 (5 bases). Trimming took 5 bases from V and 13 from J, leaving 12 bases between them. The CDR3 length is 12 residues. CDR1 and CDR2 from the germline V gene are LGHNA and YNFKEQ. CDR3 bases: TGTGCCAGCAGCAGCCCAGGGCTCCCCCTCCACTTT. Amino acid sequence: CASSSPGLPLHF.

CDR3 in amino acids: CASTRVYGYTF. The DNA of the CDR3 is TGTGCCAGCACAAGAGTTTATGGCTACACCTTC. This chain uses TRBV13 with TRBJ1-2; D gene unclear. Trimming cost V 7 bases and J 5 bases, with 8 bases left between them. The CDR3 runs to 11 residues. Germline V gene data show CDR1 as PRHDT and CDR2 as FYEKMQ (reference sequence). The entire variable domain, with the rest obtained from reference TRBV13 and TRBJ1-2, is as follows: AAGVIQSPRHLIKEKRETATLKCYPIPRHDTVYWYQQGPGQDPQFLISFYEKMQSDKGSIPDRFSAQQFSDYHSELNMSSLELGDSALYFCASTRVYGYTFGSGTRLTVV.

The rearrangement links TRBV7-6 to TRBJ2-1; D is ambiguous. V lost 3 bases to trimming and J lost 4 bases, with 10 bases between them. CDR3 length: 14 residues. Germline V gives CDR1 SGHVS, CDR2 FNYEAQ. The CDR3 loop reads CASSLGGQYNEQFF. DNA for the CDR3: TGTGCCAGCAGCTTGGGTGGGCAGTACAATGAGCAGTTCTTC.

The V gene is TRBV5-1, the J gene TRBJ1-1, with a tentative D call TRBD1 (5 bases). Germline V lookup: CDR1 SGHRS, CDR2 YFSETQ. Trimming shortened V by 4 bases and J by 0 bases, and 7 bases separated the two germline ends. The CDR3 has 13 amino acids. This chain's CDR3 is CASSDRMNTEAFF. As DNA, the CDR3 is TGCGCCAGCAGCGACAGAATGAACACTGAAGCTTTCTTT.

This clone was recorded only once. The V and J genes are TRBV10-1 and TRBJ2-1; 7 nucleotides agree with TRBD1. With V trimmed by 0 bases and J by 5 bases, 7 bases remained unmatched. The CDR3 totals 16 residues. The germline gives CDR1 WNHNN, CDR2 SYGVQD (reference sequence). The CDR3 here is CASSESTGTGDNEQFF. DNA of the CDR3: TGCGCCAGCAGTGAGTCGACGGGAACAGGGGACAATGAGCAGTTCTTC.

This clone came up once. The gene calls are TRBV6-5 and TRBJ2-5, with D tentatively TRBD1 (6 bases). Germline CDR1 MNHEY, CDR2 SVGAGI. Trimming took off 6 bases at V and 5 bases at J, with 19 bases between the two ends. This CDR3 has 15 amino acids. The CDR3 region is CASSLTGKPEETQYF. CDR3 coding DNA: TGTGCCAGCAGCCTAACAGGGAAACCAGAGGAGACCCAGTACTTC.

This clone was seen only a few times. The rearrangement links TRBV28 to TRBJ2-7, with 8 bases lining up with TRBD2. CDR1 and CDR2 from the germline V gene are MDHEN and SYDVKM. After removal of 5 bases from V and 7 bases from J, the junction contained 13 bases not matched to a gene. There are 15 residues in the CDR3. CDR3 DNA: TGTGCCAGCAGTCTCCGGGGGGGTGCGGGGAGGGAGCAGTACTTC. Protein: CASSLRGGAGREQYF.

The V call is TRBV5-1, the J call TRBJ1-2, with D unresolved. Germline V gene lookup returns CDR1 SGHRS and CDR2 YFSETQ. Trimming took 0 bases from V and 1 from J, leaving 13 bases between them. The CDR3 loop spans 16 amino acids. The CDR3 reads CASSLGASRDNYGYTF. CDR3 DNA: TGCGCCAGCAGCTTGGGGGCCTCAAGAGATAACTATGGCTACACCTTC. The complete variable domain, with remaining parts taken from reference TRBV5-1 and TRBJ1-2, reads KAGVTQTPRYLIKTRGQQVTLSCSPISGHRSVSWYQQTPGQGLQFLFEYFSETQRNKGNFPGRFSGRQFSNSRSEMNVSTLELGDSALYLCASSLGASRDNYGYTFGSGTRLTVV.

This sequence joins TRBV7-7 and TRBJ2-1, with TRBD2 matching 12 bases. J gave up 6 bases and V 5 bases, and 5 bases lay outside the gene matches. Per the germline V gene, CDR1 is SSHAT and CDR2 is FNYEAQ (reference sequence). CDR3 size: 15 residues. Written as DNA, the CDR3 is TGTGCCAGCAGCCGCACTAGCGGGGGGCTCAATGAGCAGTTCTTC. Translation gives CASSRTSGGLNEQFF.

This clone was counted a single time. The V call is TRBV27, the J call TRBJ2-3, with D tentatively TRBD2 (6 bases). The CDR3 runs 12 residues. V was clipped by 5 bases and J by 4 bases, with 7 bases between them. Germline CDR1 reads MNHEY; CDR2 reads SMNVEV (reference sequence). CDR3 protein: CASSAGSDTQYF. The DNA for the CDR3 is TGTGCCAGCAGTGCGGGGTCAGATACGCAGTATTTT.

This clone was counted between two and nine times. Other nucleotide sequences from this sample produce the same CDR3. V is TRBV27 and J is TRBJ2-3; a weak D match, TRBD1 (6 bases). V lost 0 bases to trimming and J lost 3 bases, with 10 bases between them. The germline CDR1 and CDR2 sequences are MNHEY and SMNVEV (reference sequence). This CDR3 comprises 15 residues. The CDR3 coding sequence is TGTGCCAGCAGTTTATCCACACAGGGTACAGATACGCAGTATTTT. Translation: CASSLSTQGTDTQYF.

This clone was detected a few times. This chain connects TRBV5-1 to TRBJ2-7, with TRBD2 matching 10 bases. After removal of 0 bases from V and 3 bases from J, the junction contained 3 bases not matched to a gene. Germline V gene data show CDR1 as SGHRS and CDR2 as YFSETQ. The CDR3 runs to 15 residues. The chain's CDR3 is CASSLALAGNYEQYF. CDR3 DNA sequence: TGCGCCAGCAGCTTGGCACTAGCGGGGAACTACGAGCAGTACTTC.

The chain carries TRBV21-1 and TRBJ1-2; the table's D call of TRBD1 was not tested on the DNA. TRBV21-1 counts as a pseudogene. The CDR3 totals 16 residues. DNA of the CDR3: TGTGCCAGCAGCAAAGTCGGGGACAGGGACTACTATGGCTACACCTTC. Its protein product is CASSKVGDRDYYGYTF.

The gene calls are TRBV5-1 and TRBJ1-3; possible D gene TRBD1, 5 bases. V lost 0 bases and J 0 bases, leaving 10 bases between the germline ends. The germline V gene encodes CDR1 SGHRS and CDR2 YFSETQ. The CDR3 contains 16 residues. This chain's CDR3 is CASSLGQGGSGNTIYF. The CDR3 DNA is TGCGCCAGCAGCTTGGGTCAGGGCGGCTCTGGAAACACCATATATTTT.